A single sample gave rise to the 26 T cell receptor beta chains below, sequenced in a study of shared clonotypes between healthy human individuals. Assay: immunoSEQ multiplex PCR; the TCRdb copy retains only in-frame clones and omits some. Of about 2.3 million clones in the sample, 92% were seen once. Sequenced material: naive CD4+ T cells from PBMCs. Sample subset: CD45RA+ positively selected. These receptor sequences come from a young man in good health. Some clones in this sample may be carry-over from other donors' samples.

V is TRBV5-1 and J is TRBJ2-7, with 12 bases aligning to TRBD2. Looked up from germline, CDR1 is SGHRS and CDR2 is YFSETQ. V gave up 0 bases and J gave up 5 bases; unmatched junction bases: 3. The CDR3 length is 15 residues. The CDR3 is CASSLGTSGKNEQYF. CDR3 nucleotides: TGCGCCAGCAGCTTGGGGACTAGCGGGAAGAACGAGCAGTACTTC.

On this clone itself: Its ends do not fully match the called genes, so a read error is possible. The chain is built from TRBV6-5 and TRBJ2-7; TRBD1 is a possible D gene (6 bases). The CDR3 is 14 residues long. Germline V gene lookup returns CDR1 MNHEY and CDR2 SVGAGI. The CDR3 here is CASSSRDISHEQYF. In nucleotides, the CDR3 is TGTGCCAGCAGTTCCCGGGACATCTCCCACGAGCAGTACTTC.

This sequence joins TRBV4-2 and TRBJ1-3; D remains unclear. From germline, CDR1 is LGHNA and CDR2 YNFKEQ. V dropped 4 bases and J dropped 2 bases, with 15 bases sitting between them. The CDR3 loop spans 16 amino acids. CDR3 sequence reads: CASSLPGGRTGNTIYF. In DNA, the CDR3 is TGTGCCAGCAGCCTCCCGGGAGGGAGGACTGGAAACACCATATATTTT.

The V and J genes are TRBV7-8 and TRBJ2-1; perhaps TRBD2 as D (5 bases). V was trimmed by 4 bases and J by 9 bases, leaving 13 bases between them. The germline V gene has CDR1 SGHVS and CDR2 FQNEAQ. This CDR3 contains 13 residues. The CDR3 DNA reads TGTGCCAGCAGCTCCGGAGTACGGGGTGAGCAGTTCTTC. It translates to CASSSGVRGEQFF.

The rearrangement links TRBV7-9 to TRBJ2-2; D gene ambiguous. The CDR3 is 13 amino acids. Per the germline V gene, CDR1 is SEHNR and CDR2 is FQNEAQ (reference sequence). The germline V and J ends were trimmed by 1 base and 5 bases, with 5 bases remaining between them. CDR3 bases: TGTGCCAGCAGCTTAGAACTTACCGGGGAGCTGTTTTTT. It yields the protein CASSLELTGELFF.

The DNA for the CDR3 is TGCAGTGCCAGCGTAGGGTATGAGCAGTTCTTC. As protein: CSASVGYEQFF. The chain combines TRBV20-1 with TRBJ2-1; no clear D. The germline V gene has CDR1 DFQATT and CDR2 SNEGSKA (reference sequence). CDR3 length: 11 residues. V gave up 6 bases and J gave up 8 bases, with 11 bases separating them.

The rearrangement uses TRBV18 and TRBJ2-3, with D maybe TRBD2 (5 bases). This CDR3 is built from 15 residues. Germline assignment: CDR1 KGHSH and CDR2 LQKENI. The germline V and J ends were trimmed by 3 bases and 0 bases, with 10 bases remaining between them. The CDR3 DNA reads TGTGCCAGCTCACCGACCGGGGTTAGCACAGATACGCAGTATTTT. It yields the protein CASSPTGVSTDTQYF.

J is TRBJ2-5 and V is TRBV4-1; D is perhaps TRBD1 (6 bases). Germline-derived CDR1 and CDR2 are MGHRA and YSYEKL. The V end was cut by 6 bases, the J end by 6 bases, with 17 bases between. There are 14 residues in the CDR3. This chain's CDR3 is CASRRTGSGQTQYF. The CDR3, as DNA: TGCGCCAGCAGACGAACAGGGTCTGGGCAGACCCAGTACTTC.

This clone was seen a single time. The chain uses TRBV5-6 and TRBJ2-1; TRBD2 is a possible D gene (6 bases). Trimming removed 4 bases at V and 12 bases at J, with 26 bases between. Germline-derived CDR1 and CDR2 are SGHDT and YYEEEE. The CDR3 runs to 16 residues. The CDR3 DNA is TGTGCCAGCAGCCCCCTTCGAGGGTCCACCCGGCGGGGGCAGTTCTTC. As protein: CASSPLRGSTRRGQFF.

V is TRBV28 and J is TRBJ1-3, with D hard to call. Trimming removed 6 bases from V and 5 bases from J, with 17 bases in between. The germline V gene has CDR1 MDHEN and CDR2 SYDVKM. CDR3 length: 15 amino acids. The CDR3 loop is CASSSGSEGRNTIYF. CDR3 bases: TGTGCCAGCAGCTCCGGGTCAGAGGGCCGAAACACCATATATTTT.

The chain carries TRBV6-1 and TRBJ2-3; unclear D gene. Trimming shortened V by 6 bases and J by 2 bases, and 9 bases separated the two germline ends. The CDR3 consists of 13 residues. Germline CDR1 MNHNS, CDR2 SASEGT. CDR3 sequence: CASRGSTTDTQYF. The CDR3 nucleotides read TGTGCCAGCAGGGGCAGTACCACAGATACGCAGTATTTT.

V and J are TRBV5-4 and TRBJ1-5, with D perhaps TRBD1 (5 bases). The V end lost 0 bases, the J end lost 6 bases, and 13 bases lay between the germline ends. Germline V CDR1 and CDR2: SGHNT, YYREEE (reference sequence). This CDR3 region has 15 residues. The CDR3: CASSLDGQGGQPQHF. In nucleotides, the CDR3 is TGTGCCAGCAGCTTGGACGGCCAGGGAGGTCAGCCCCAGCATTTT.

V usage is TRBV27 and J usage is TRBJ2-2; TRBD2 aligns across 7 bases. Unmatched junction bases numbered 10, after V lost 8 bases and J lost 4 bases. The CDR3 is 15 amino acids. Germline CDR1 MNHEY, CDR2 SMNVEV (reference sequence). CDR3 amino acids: CASLDGGSGTGELFF. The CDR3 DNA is TGTGCCAGCTTAGATGGCGGGAGTGGCACCGGGGAGCTGTTTTTT.

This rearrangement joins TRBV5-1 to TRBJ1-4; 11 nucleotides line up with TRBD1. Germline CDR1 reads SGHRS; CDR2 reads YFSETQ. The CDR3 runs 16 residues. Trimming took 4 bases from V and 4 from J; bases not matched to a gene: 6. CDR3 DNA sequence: TGCGCCAGCAGCCCCGGACAGGGGGCGAGTAATGAAAAACTGTTTTTT. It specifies CASSPGQGASNEKLFF. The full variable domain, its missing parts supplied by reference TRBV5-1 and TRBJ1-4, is KAGVTQTPRYLIKTRGQQVTLSCSPISGHRSVSWYQQTPGQGLQFLFEYFSETQRNKGNFPGRFSGRQFSNSRSEMNVSTLELGDSALYLCASSPGQGASNEKLFFGSGTQLSVL.

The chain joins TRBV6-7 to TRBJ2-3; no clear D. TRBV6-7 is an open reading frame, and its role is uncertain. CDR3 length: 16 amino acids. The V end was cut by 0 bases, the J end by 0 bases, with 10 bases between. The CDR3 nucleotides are TGTGCCAGCAGTTACTCGACCAGAACCAGCACAGATACGCAGTATTTT. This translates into CASSYSTRTSTDTQYF.

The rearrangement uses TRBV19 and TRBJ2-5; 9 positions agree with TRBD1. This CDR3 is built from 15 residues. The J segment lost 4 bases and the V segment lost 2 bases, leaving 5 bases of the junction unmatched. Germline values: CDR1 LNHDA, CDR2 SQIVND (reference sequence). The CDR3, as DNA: TGTGCCAGTAGTATAAGTGGACAGGGGTTAGAGACCCAGTACTTC. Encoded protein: CASSISGQGLETQYF.

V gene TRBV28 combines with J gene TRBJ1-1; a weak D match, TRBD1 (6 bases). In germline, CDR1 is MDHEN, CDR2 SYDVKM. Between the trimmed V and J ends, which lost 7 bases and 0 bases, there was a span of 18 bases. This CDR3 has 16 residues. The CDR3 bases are TGTGCCAGCACCTTGACGGGGGGCCGGCTGAACACTGAAGCTTTCTTT. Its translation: CASTLTGGRLNTEAFF.

The CDR3 coding sequence is TGTGCCAGCAGCTTAACGGGGGTGCAGAGCTACACCTTC. This translates into CASSLTGVQSYTF. The rearrangement links TRBV7-3 to TRBJ1-2, with a tentative D call TRBD1 (5 bases). The CDR3 covers 13 residues. V was clipped by 0 bases and J by 9 bases, with 11 bases between them. Germline CDR1 SGHTA, CDR2 FQGTGA.

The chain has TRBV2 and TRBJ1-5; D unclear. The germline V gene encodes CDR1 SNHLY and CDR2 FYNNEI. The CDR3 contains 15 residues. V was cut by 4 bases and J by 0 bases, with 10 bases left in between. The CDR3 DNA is TGTGCCAGCAGTGCTATCAAGAATAGCAATCAGCCCCAGCATTTT. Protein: CASSAIKNSNQPQHF.

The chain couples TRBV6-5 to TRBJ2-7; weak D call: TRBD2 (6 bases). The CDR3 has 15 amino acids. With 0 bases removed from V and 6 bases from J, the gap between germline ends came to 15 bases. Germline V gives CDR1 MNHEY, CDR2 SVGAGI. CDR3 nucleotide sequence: TGTGCCAGCAGTTACTCCCCCGAGACTAGAGGCGAGCAGTACTTC. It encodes CASSYSPETRGEQYF.

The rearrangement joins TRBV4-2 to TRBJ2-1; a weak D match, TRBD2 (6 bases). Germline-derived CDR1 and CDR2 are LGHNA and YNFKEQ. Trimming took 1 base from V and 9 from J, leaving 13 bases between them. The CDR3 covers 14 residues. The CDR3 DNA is TGTGCCAGCAGCCAAGGGGGGGTGGAGGGTGAGCAGTTCTTC. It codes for CASSQGGVEGEQFF.

The CDR3 loop reads CASSEARTSEQYF. The DNA of the CDR3 is TGTGCCAGCAGTGAAGCGCGAACGAGCGAGCAGTACTTC. The chain links TRBV2 to TRBJ2-7; no firm D call. The germline V and J ends were trimmed by 0 bases and 6 bases, with 9 bases remaining between them. The germline V gene has CDR1 SNHLY and CDR2 FYNNEI. The CDR3 is made up of 13 amino acids. Variable domain in full (rest from reference TRBV2 and TRBJ2-7): EPEVTQTPSHQVTQMGQEVILRCVPISNHLYFYWYRQILGQKVEFLVSFYNNEISEKSEIFDDQFSVERPDGSNFTLKIRSTKLEDSAMYFCASSEARTSEQYFGPGTRLTVT.

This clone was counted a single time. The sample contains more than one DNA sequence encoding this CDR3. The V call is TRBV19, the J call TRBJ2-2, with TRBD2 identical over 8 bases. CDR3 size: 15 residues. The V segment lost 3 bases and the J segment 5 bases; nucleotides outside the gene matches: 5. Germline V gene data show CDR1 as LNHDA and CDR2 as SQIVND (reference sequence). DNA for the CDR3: TGTGCCAGTAGTATCGGGCTAGCGGGTACCGGGGAGCTGTTTTTT. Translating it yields CASSIGLAGTGELFF. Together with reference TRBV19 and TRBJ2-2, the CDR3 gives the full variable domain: DGGITQSPKYLFRKEGQNVTLSCEQNLNHDAMYWYRQDPGQGLRLIYYSQIVNDFQKGDIAEGYSVSREKKESFPLTVTSAQKNPTAFYLCASSIGLAGTGELFFGEGSRLTVL.

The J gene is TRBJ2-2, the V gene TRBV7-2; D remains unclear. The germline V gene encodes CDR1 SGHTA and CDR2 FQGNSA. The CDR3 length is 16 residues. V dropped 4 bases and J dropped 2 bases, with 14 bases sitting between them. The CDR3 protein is CASSSGPRTNTGELFF. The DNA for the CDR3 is TGTGCCAGCAGCTCAGGACCCAGAACTAACACCGGGGAGCTGTTTTTT.

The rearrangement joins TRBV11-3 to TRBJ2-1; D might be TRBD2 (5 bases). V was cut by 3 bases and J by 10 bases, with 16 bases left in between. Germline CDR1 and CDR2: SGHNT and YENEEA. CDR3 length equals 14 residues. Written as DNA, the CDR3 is TGTGCCAGCAGCTTGGAGTCAGTTGGCGGGGAGCAGTTCTTC. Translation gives CASSLESVGGEQFF.

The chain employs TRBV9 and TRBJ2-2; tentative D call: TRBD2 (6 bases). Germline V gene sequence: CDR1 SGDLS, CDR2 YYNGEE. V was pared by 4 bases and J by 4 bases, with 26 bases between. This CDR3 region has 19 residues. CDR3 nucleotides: TGTGCCAGCAGCTCCATGGTCGGAAGGAGTAGCGGCGCCACCGGGGAGCTGTTTTTT. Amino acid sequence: CASSSMVGRSSGATGELFF.